The entry below gives a single T cell receptor beta chain sequence along with its context. Other DNA sequences within the sample encode an identical CDR3. The record originates from a study of control samples from healthy donors and cancer patients. Measured with immunoSEQ multiplex PCR; TCRdb has only the in-frame clones, and not every one. The repertoire includes some 76,000 clones, 89% of them detected once, and around a fifth sits in the top ten. The clonotype originates from a man in his sixties with lung cancer. The sample consisted of PBMCs.

The CDR3 is CASSQDGERGYTF. CDR3 in DNA: TGTGCCAGCAGCCAAGATGGGGAGCGGGGCTACACCTTC. The J gene is TRBJ1-2, the V gene TRBV3-1 (or the pseudogene TRBV3-2); D remains unclear. The germline V and J ends were trimmed by 0 bases and 8 bases, with 10 bases remaining between them. Per germline, CDR1 LGHDT and CDR2 YNNKEL (reference sequence). The CDR3 runs 13 residues.